A selection of T cell receptor beta chains follows, all from one sample in a study of blood T cell repertoires in COVID-19. Data came from immunoSEQ multiplex PCR; TCRdb stores just in-frame clones and leaves some out. Of 70,000 to 100,000 clones in the sample, approximately 90% are singletons; the top ten hold 4.5% to 6%. Sequencing used peripheral blood. The receptor source for this set is a woman older than 75 with active COVID-19. Both conserved end residues are part of each CDR3. Fields, in order: D gene, J gene, V gene, CDR3 DNA, CDR3 protein. The D gene is left open where the match is weak.

>TRBD1|TRBJ2-4|TRBV12-3/TRBV12-4
TGTGCCAGCAGCCCCCTAGGACAGGGCAATCAGTACTTC
CASSPLGQGNQYF
>TRBD2|TRBJ2-7|TRBV6-2/TRBV6-3
TGTGCCAGCAGTCCAACTAGCGGTTTTGGGGTCCACGAGCAGTACTTC
CASSPTSGFGVHEQYF
>-|TRBJ1-6|TRBV2
TGTGCCAGCAGTGAGTTCCGTAATTCACCCCTCCACTTT
CASSEFRNSPLHF
>-|TRBJ2-6|TRBV7-2
TGTGCCAGCAGCCCCCAGGGGGGTCCTGGGGCCAACGTCCTGACTTTC
CASSPQGGPGANVLTF
>-|TRBJ2-7|TRBV7-9
TGTGCCAGCAGCTCTGGACAGTTTGATTACGAGCAGTACTTC
CASSSGQFDYEQYF
>-|TRBJ2-7|TRBV7-9
TGTGCCAGCAGCTTAATTCCGGCTGTAAGCTCGGGGCAGTACTTC
CASSLIPAVSSGQYF
>TRBD1|TRBJ1-2|TRBV7-2
TGTGCCAGCAGCTCGCCCGGGACAGGGACTTATGGCTACACCTTC
CASSSPGTGTYGYTF
>-|TRBJ2-5|TRBV7-2
TGTGCCAGCAGCCCAGGGGCAGGAGAGACCCAGTACTTC
CASSPGAGETQYF
>TRBD1|TRBJ1-2|TRBV7-2
TGTGCCAGCAGCTTAGCTGGACAGGGCAGCTATGGCTACACCTTC
CASSLAGQGSYGYTF
>-|TRBJ2-2|TRBV18
TGTGCCAGCTCACCAACGGGGGCCGGGGAGCTGTTTTTT
CASSPTGAGELFF